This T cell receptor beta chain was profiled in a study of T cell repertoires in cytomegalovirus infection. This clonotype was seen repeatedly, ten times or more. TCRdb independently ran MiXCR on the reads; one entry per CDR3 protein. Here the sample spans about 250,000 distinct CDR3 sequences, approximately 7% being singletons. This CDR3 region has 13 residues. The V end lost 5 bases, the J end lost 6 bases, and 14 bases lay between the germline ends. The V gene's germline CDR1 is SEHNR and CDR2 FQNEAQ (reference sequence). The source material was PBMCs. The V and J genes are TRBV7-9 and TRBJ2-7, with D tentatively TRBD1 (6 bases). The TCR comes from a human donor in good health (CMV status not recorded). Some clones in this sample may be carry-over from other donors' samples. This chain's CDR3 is CASSPRTAIEQYF. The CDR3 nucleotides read TGTGCCAGCAGCCCCAGGACAGCAATCGAGCAGTACTTC.